This T cell receptor beta chain was captured in a study of blood T cell repertoires in COVID-19. Using immunoSEQ multiplex PCR, the repertoire was profiled, and TCRdb retains in-frame clones only, with some absent. The sample carries about 250,000 clones, 80% to 85% recorded once. Germline-derived CDR1 and CDR2 are LNHDA and SQIVND (reference sequence). This CDR3 has 12 residues. The junction had 1 base not matched to a gene; V was cut back by 9 bases and J by 1 base. Sequenced material: PBMCs or T cells enriched from blood (not recorded which). This chain joins TRBV19 and TRBJ1-1; 8 positions match TRBD1. This clonotype was obtained from a man in his forties who had been exposed to COVID-19. CDR3 bases: TGTGCCAGCACAGGGGGGAACACTGAAGCTTTCTTT. This sequence encodes CASTGGNTEAFF.